These 27 T cell receptor beta chains came from one sample sequenced in a study of beta chain features in type 1 diabetes. As every portion of the isolated RNA was reverse transcribed, the sequencing read expressed TCRB transcripts. Only in-frame clones appear in the TCRdb table, and some are missing; sequencing was by immunoSEQ multiplex PCR. The sample has approximately 400,000 clones; roughly 16% are singletons. What was sequenced was naive CD4+ T cells from blood. Receptor source: a woman aged 18-30 years in good health.

The gene calls are TRBV6-5 and TRBJ2-2; 7 bases align to TRBD2. V shed 2 bases, J shed 0 bases, and the junction held 3 bases outside the gene matches. The germline V gene has CDR1 MNHEY and CDR2 SVGAGI. The length of the CDR3 is 16 residues. The DNA of the CDR3 is TGTGCCAGCAGTTACAAGGGACTACCGAACACCGGGGAGCTGTTTTTT. This sequence encodes CASSYKGLPNTGELFF.

In this sample, this clone turned up a few times. The chain is built from TRBV4-2 and TRBJ2-1; 11 bases agree with TRBD2. Germline CDR1 LGHNA, CDR2 YNFKEQ. CDR3 length: 16 amino acids. Germline trimming cut 4 bases from V and 4 bases from J; bases unmatched to any gene: 6. CDR3 bases: TGTGCCAGCAGCCCATCGGGGACTAGCGGATACAATGAGCAGTTCTTC. Amino acids: CASSPSGTSGYNEQFF.

A few counts support this clone. The chain couples TRBV4-1 to TRBJ2-1; 9 positions agree with TRBD2. The CDR3 totals 18 residues. Looked up from germline, CDR1 is MGHRA and CDR2 is YSYEKL. Trimming removed 1 base from V and 2 bases from J; junction bases left unmatched: 9. CDR3 sequence: CASSQVTPREGPYNEQFF. For the CDR3, the DNA is TGCGCCAGCAGCCAAGTAACACCGCGGGAGGGCCCCTACAATGAGCAGTTCTTC.

In this sample, this clone turned up a few times. The chain links TRBV28 to TRBJ2-7; perhaps TRBD2 as D (6 bases). This CDR3 has 15 amino acids. CDR1 is MDHEN and CDR2 is SYDVKM in the germline V gene. V lost 3 bases, J lost 1 base, and 13 bases lay in between. The CDR3 spells CASSFGTPISYEQYF. In DNA, the CDR3 is TGTGCCAGCAGTTTCGGGACTCCAATTTCCTACGAGCAGTACTTC.

This clone was seen a few times. The chain is built from TRBV7-2 and TRBJ2-1; the match to TRBD2 covers 12 bases. The V segment lost 4 bases and the J segment 5 bases; nucleotides outside the gene matches: 3. Looked up from germline, CDR1 is SGHTA and CDR2 is FQGNSA. CDR3 length equals 15 residues. CDR3 amino acids: CASSWTSGMNNEQFF. The DNA of the CDR3 is TGTGCCAGCAGCTGGACTAGCGGGATGAACAATGAGCAGTTCTTC.

This clone turned up a few times. This sequence joins TRBV9 and TRBJ2-7; TRBD1 agrees at 8 bases. Germline CDR1 is SGDLS and CDR2 is YYNGEE. The CDR3 runs to 14 residues. V lost 0 bases to trimming and J lost 6 bases; unmatched junction nucleotides: 5. This CDR3 is CASSVAGGRGEQYF. CDR3 coding DNA: TGTGCCAGCAGCGTAGCAGGGGGCCGTGGCGAGCAGTACTTC.

This clone appeared a few times. The chain employs TRBV6-1 and TRBJ2-5; 11 bases line up with TRBD1. This CDR3 has 14 residues. Germline CDR1 and CDR2: MNHNS and SASEGT. Trimming took 4 bases from V and 5 from J; bases not matched to a gene: 3. Written as DNA, the CDR3 is TGTGCCAGCAGTGCGGACAGGGGGCATGAGACCCAGTACTTC. Translating it yields CASSADRGHETQYF.

The chain combines TRBV7-2 with TRBJ2-5; 8 nucleotides agree with TRBD1. The CDR3 has 13 amino acids. V trimming: 4 bases; J trimming: 5 bases; junction bases outside the gene matches: 3. Germline V lookup: CDR1 SGHTA, CDR2 FQGNSA. The CDR3 is CASSSDRVETQYF. Here the CDR3 DNA reads TGTGCCAGCAGCTCGGACAGGGTTGAGACCCAGTACTTC.

This chain links TRBV10-3 with TRBJ2-1, with D possibly matching TRBD2 (5 bases). V was pared by 5 bases and J by 5 bases, with 16 bases between. The CDR3 runs to 15 residues. The germline V gene has CDR1 ENHRY and CDR2 SYGVKD. The CDR3, as DNA: TGTGCCATCAGTCTCACGGGATTACCGAACAATGAGCAGTTCTTC. Translating it yields CAISLTGLPNNEQFF.

Only a few counts were recorded for this clone. The chain couples TRBV5-1 to TRBJ2-7; TRBD1 aligns across 7 bases. This CDR3 has 14 residues. The V and J ends lost 1 base and 0 bases, in that order; junction bases with no gene match: 1. Germline V lookup: CDR1 SGHRS, CDR2 YFSETQ. The CDR3 coding sequence is TGCGCCAGCAGCTTGTCAGGGGGCTCCTACGAGCAGTACTTC. Protein sequence: CASSLSGGSYEQYF.

This clone was counted between two and nine times. The rearrangement uses TRBV11-2 and TRBJ2-1; possible D gene TRBD2, 6 bases. Deletions cut 1 base from V and 7 bases from J, with 14 bases between. This CDR3 comprises 15 residues. CDR1 and CDR2 (germline): SGHAT, FQNNGV. The CDR3 region is CASSLVVGGINEQFF. CDR3 DNA sequence: TGTGCCAGCAGCTTAGTAGTCGGAGGGATAAATGAGCAGTTCTTC.

This clone was found a few times. The rearrangement joins TRBV13 to TRBJ2-5, with 8 bases that match TRBD2. With 3 bases clipped from V and 5 bases from J, the junction kept 2 bases outside the gene matches. Germline V gives CDR1 PRHDT, CDR2 FYEKMQ (reference sequence). This CDR3 is built from 13 residues. The CDR3 coding sequence is TGTGCCAGCAGCTTCCGGACTAGCGAGACCCAGTACTTC. Its protein product is CASSFRTSETQYF.

There are a few counts of this clone. This chain uses TRBV6-5 with TRBJ2-7, with 9 bases aligning to TRBD2. From germline, CDR1 is MNHEY and CDR2 SVGAGI. The CDR3 has 14 residues. Germline trimming cut 4 bases from V and 7 bases from J; bases unmatched to any gene: 8. CDR3 loop: CASSSPGLAQEQYF. The CDR3 DNA sequence: TGTGCCAGCAGTTCCCCGGGACTAGCCCAAGAGCAGTACTTC.

The V call is TRBV6-5, the J call TRBJ2-3; D gene unclear. Trimming pared 2 bases from V and 4 bases from J, leaving 13 bases between. The length of the CDR3 is 15 residues. CDR1 MNHEY and CDR2 SVGAGI come from the germline V gene. CDR3 in amino acids: CASSYRGSESDTQYF. The CDR3 DNA sequence: TGTGCCAGCAGTTACCGCGGTTCGGAGTCAGATACGCAGTATTTT.

This clone came up a few times. The chain links TRBV7-9 to TRBJ2-2; a possible D gene is TRBD1 (5 bases). V was cut by 5 bases and J by 4 bases, with 20 bases left in between. This CDR3 region has 17 residues. Germline V CDR1 and CDR2: SEHNR, FQNEAQ (reference sequence). The CDR3 reads CASSTTPTGDRTGELFF. CDR3 in DNA: TGTGCCAGCAGCACCACCCCCACAGGCGATCGCACCGGGGAGCTGTTTTTT.

In this sample, this clone turned up a few times. The CDR3: CASTSSGQGTGEQYF. CDR3 in DNA: TGTGCCAGCACCTCGTCGGGACAGGGAACTGGGGAGCAGTACTTC. This chain uses TRBV27 with TRBJ2-7; 9 positions match TRBD1. This CDR3 has 15 amino acids. V dropped 7 bases and J dropped 7; count of bases not matched to a gene: 14. Germline loops: CDR1 MNHEY, CDR2 SMNVEV (reference sequence).

This clone was seen only a few times. V is TRBV30 and J is TRBJ2-1; tentatively, D is TRBD2 (6 bases). With 4 bases removed from V and 1 base from J, the gap between germline ends came to 26 bases. The CDR3 loop spans 19 amino acids. Germline V gene data show CDR1 as GTSNPN and CDR2 as SVGIG (reference sequence). In DNA, the CDR3 is TGTGCCTGGAAGGGTCCAAAAGTCCAGCGGGCGATGTCCTACAATGAGCAGTTCTTC. Encoded protein: CAWKGPKVQRAMSYNEQFF. Together with reference TRBV30 and TRBJ2-1, the CDR3 gives the full variable domain: SQTIHQWPATLVQPVGSPLSLECTVEGTSNPNLYWYRQAAGRGLQLLFYSVGIGQISSEVPQNLSASRPQDRQFILSSKKLLLSDSGFYLCAWKGPKVQRAMSYNEQFFGPGTRLTVL.

On this clone itself: Sequence at one end of the junction differs from germline and may be a read error. V gene TRBV6-1 combines with J gene TRBJ2-1; possibly TRBD2 for D (5 bases). Germline V gene sequence: CDR1 MNHNS, CDR2 SASEGT. The CDR3 is made up of 10 amino acids. The CDR3: CASSESGWVF. The CDR3 DNA is TGTGCCAGCAGTGAGTCGGGGTGGGTCTTC.

V and J are TRBV6-5 and TRBJ2-7; D possibly corresponds to TRBD1 (6 bases). CDR1 and CDR2 from the germline V gene are MNHEY and SVGAGI. The length of the CDR3 is 14 residues. The V end was cut by 6 bases, the J end by 9 bases, with 21 bases between. The CDR3 is CASRPLWTEKGQYF. The CDR3 nucleotides read TGTGCCAGCAGGCCCCTCTGGACAGAGAAGGGGCAGTACTTC.

The chain uses TRBV5-1 and TRBJ2-2; D remains unclear. The CDR3 length is 14 residues. Trimming left V 0 bases short and J 6 bases short, with 9 bases between. From germline, CDR1 is SGHRS and CDR2 YFSETQ. CDR3 region: CASSLVLGPGELFF. The CDR3, as DNA: TGCGCCAGCAGCTTGGTCCTGGGCCCCGGGGAGCTGTTTTTT.

This clone occurred a few times. The CDR3 loop reads CASSQVSGPKPNYGYTF. CDR3 bases: TGCGCCAGCAGCCAAGTTTCTGGCCCAAAACCGAACTATGGCTACACCTTC. The rearrangement joins TRBV4-3 to TRBJ1-2; D is undetermined. Germline assignment: CDR1 LGHNA and CDR2 YSLEER. V was pared by 1 base and J by 2 bases, with 17 bases between. CDR3 size: 17 residues.

This clone showed up just a few times. This chain connects TRBV7-6 to TRBJ2-1; tentatively, D is TRBD2 (5 bases). V was shortened by 5 bases and J by 10 bases, with 15 bases between the two germline ends. This CDR3 comprises 13 residues. Germline lookup yields CDR1 SGHVS and CDR2 FNYEAQ. CDR3 DNA sequence: TGTGCCAGCAGCCCTTCGTCGGGGTACGAGCAGTTCTTC. It specifies CASSPSSGYEQFF.

This clone is a singleton in its sample. The rearrangement joins TRBV30 to TRBJ2-2; D may be TRBD2 (6 bases). The CDR3 sequence is 16 residues long. Trimming removed 1 base at V and 1 base at J, with 13 bases between. Germline CDR1 GTSNPN, CDR2 SVGIG (reference sequence). DNA of the CDR3: TGTGCCTGGAGTGGGATCGGGGGTCAGAACACCGGGGAGCTGTTTTTT. Translation: CAWSGIGGQNTGELFF.

The chain links TRBV4-3 to TRBJ2-3, with 10 bases lining up with TRBD2. CDR1 and CDR2 from the germline V gene are LGHNA and YSLEER. CDR3 length equals 15 residues. The junction had 3 bases not matched to a gene; V was cut back by 3 bases and J by 3 bases. This CDR3 reads CASSHRTSGTDTQYF. DNA of the CDR3: TGCGCCAGCAGCCACCGGACTAGCGGTACAGATACGCAGTATTTT.

This sequence joins TRBV30 and TRBJ1-3, with D perhaps TRBD1 (6 bases). Trimming removed 5 bases from V and 0 bases from J, with 17 bases in between. Germline values: CDR1 GTSNPN, CDR2 SVGIG (reference sequence). This CDR3 region has 16 residues. CDR3 nucleotide sequence: TGTGCCTGGGATCCGGGACACCTTCGCTCTGGAAACACCATATATTTT. Translated, it gives CAWDPGHLRSGNTIYF.

This clone was counted a few times. This chain uses TRBV30 with TRBJ1-4; D perhaps matches TRBD1 (5 bases). This CDR3 is built from 15 residues. Germline CDR1 is GTSNPN and CDR2 is SVGIG (reference sequence). Trimming removed 4 bases from V and 8 bases from J, with 20 bases in between. The CDR3 DNA reads TGTGCCTGGAATAATATGGGGCTCGTGGGCGAAAAACTGTTTTTT. Residues: CAWNNMGLVGEKLFF.

This clone was found a few times. The V gene is TRBV4-3, the J gene TRBJ2-2; unclear D gene. V was pared by 0 bases and J by 1 base, with 6 bases between. The CDR3 contains 15 residues. Germline lookup yields CDR1 LGHNA and CDR2 YSLEER. The DNA of the CDR3 is TGCGCCAGCAGCCAAGATAGCCGGAACACCGGGGAGCTGTTTTTT. This gives the protein CASSQDSRNTGELFF.